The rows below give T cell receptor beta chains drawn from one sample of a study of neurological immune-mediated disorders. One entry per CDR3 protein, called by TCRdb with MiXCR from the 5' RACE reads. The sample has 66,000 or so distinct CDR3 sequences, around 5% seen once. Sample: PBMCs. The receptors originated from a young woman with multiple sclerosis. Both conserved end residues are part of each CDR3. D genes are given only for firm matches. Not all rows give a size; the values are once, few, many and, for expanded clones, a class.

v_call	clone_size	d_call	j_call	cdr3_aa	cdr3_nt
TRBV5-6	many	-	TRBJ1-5	CASSPGGPNSNQPQHF	TGTGCCAGCAGCCCCGGGGGGCCGAATAGCAATCAGCCCCAGCATTTT
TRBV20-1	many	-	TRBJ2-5	CSARDFVETQYF	TGCAGTGCTAGAGATTTCGTGGAGACCCAGTACTTC
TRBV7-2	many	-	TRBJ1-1	CASSPQTSTEAFF	TGTGCCAGCAGCCCCCAGACAAGTACTGAAGCTTTCTTT
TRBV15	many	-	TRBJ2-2	CATSRDTRGTNTGELFF	TGTGCCACCAGCAGAGATACTCGGGGGACGAACACCGGGGAGCTGTTTTTT
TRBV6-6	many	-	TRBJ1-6	CASSYSVFTGSGSPLHF	TGTGCCAGCAGTTACAGCGTCTTCACAGGGTCTGGTTCACCCCTCCACTTT
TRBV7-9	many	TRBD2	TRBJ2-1	CASSLAGGVYNEQFF	TGTGCCAGCAGCCTGGCGGGGGGGGTCTACAATGAGCAGTTCTTC
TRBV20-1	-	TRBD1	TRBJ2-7	CSARKQGARPYEQYF	TGCAGTGCTAGAAAGCAGGGGGCCAGGCCCTACGAGCAGTACTTC
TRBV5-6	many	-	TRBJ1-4	CASSLTSDPTNEKLFF	TGTGCCAGCAGCCTTACATCGGACCCAACTAATGAAAAACTGTTTTTT
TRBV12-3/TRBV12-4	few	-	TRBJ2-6	CASTGGANVLTF	TGTGCCAGCACGGGGGGGGCCAACGTCCTGACTTTC
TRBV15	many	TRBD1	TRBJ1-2	CATSREARKGAHGYTF	TGTGCCACCAGCAGAGAAGCACGTAAGGGGGCTCATGGCTACACCTTC
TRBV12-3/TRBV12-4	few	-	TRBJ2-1	CASSLVAAPQGQFF	TGTGCCAGCAGTTTAGTGGCGGCTCCTCAGGGGCAGTTCTTC
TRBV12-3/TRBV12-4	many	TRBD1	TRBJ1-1	CASSSWTGEAFF	TGTGCCAGCAGTTCTTGGACAGGGGAAGCTTTCTTT
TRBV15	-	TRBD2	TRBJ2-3	CATSRDRGGTDTQYF	TGTGCCACCAGCAGAGATCGGGGGGGCACAGATACGCAGTATTTT
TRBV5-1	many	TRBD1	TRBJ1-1	CASSEMTGVGTEAFF	TGCGCCAGCAGCGAAATGACAGGGGTTGGCACTGAAGCTTTCTTT
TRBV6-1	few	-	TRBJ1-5	CASSGRTGNQPQNF	TGTGCCAGCAGTGGACGGACGGGCAATCAGCCCCAGAATTTT
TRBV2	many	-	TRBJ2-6	CATHGFSGAGANVLTF	TGTGCCACCCACGGGTTCTCAGGGGCTGGGGCCAACGTCCTGACTTTC
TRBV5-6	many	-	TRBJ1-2	CASSLEREGYTF	TGTGCCAGCAGCTTGGAGAGAGAGGGCTACACCTTC
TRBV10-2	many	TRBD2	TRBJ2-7	CATTSGGSSEQYF	TGCGCCACCACCAGCGGGGGCTCCTCGGAGCAGTACTTC
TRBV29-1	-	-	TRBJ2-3	CSVAQGGDTQYF	TGCAGCGTTGCACAGGGAGGAGATACGCAGTATTTT
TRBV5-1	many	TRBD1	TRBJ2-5	CASSYRTGGETQYF	TGCGCCAGCAGCTACCGGACAGGGGGGGAGACCCAGTACTTC
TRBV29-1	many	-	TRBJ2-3	CSASGGRTDTQYF	TGCAGCGCGAGTGGGGGGCGCACAGATACGCAGTATTTT
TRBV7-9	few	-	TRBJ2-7	CASSLDGNPAYEQYF	TGTGCCAGCAGCTTAGACGGGAACCCTGCCTACGAGCAGTACTTC
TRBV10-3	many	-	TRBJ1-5	CAISEGQAGDQPQHF	TGTGCCATCAGTGAAGGGCAGGCGGGGGATCAGCCCCAGCATTTT
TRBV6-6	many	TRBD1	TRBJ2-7	CASSYPPGQGTYEQYF	TGTGCCAGCAGTTACCCTCCGGGACAGGGCACCTACGAGCAGTACTTC
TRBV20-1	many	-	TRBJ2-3	CSARSVGTDTQYF	TGCAGTGCTAGATCCGTCGGCACAGATACGCAGTATTTT
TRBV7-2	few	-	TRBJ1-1	CASSSSVGTEAFF	TGTGCCAGCAGCTCATCGGTGGGGACTGAAGCTTTCTTT
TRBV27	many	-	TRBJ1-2	CANDEGHLTFYGYTF	TGTGCCAACGACGAGGGACACTTGACCTTCTATGGCTACACCTTC
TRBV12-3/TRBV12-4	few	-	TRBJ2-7	CASSPTGQTYEQYF	TGTGCCAGCAGTCCCACCGGACAGACCTACGAGCAGTACTTC
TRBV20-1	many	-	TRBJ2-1	CSAEPGSGISYNEQFF	TGCAGTGCCGAGCCGGGTAGCGGCATCTCCTACAATGAGCAGTTCTTC
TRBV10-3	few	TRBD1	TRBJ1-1	CAIRRQGNTEAFF	TGTGCCATCAGACGACAGGGGAACACTGAAGCTTTCTTT
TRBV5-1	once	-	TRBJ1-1	CASSLSYSGGNTEAFF	TGCGCCAGCAGCTTGTCTTATTCGGGAGGGAACACTGAAGCTTTCTTT
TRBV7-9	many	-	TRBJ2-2	CASRPGTANTGELFF	TGTGCCAGCAGACCCGGGACGGCGAACACCGGGGAGCTGTTTTTT
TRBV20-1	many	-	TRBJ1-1	CSAETGDIPEAFF	TGCAGTGCGGAAACAGGCGACATCCCTGAAGCTTTCTTT
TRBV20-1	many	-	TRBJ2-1	CSARDGRGMDYNEQFF	TGCAGTGCTAGAGATGGGCGGGGTATGGATTACAATGAGCAGTTCTTC
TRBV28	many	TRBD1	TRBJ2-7	CASSTRDSKGEQYF	TGTGCCAGCAGTACCCGGGACAGCAAAGGGGAGCAGTACTTC
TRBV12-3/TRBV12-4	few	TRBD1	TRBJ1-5	CASSSPGTGNQPQHF	TGTGCCAGCAGTTCCCCAGGGACAGGGAATCAGCCCCAGCATTTT
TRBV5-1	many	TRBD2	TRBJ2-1	CASSLESRGGSDEQFF	TGCGCCAGCAGCTTGGAGTCGCGGGGGGGCTCCGATGAGCAGTTCTTC
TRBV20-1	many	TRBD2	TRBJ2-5	CSARDVFSGVSETQYF	TGCAGTGCTAGAGATGTTTTTAGCGGGGTGTCGGAGACCCAGTACTTC
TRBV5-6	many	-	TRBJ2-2	CASSPTRSGELFF	TGTGCCAGCAGCCCTACGAGATCCGGGGAGCTGTTTTTT
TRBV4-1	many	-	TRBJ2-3	CASSQDARDTQYF	TGCGCCAGCAGCCAAGATGCGCGAGATACGCAGTATTTT
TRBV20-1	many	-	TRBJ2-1	CSARDRGSYNEQFF	TGCAGTGCTAGAGACAGGGGCTCCTACAATGAGCAGTTCTTC
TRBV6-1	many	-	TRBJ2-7	CASSEAPLYEQYF	TGTGCCAGCAGTGAAGCGCCACTCTACGAGCAGTACTTC
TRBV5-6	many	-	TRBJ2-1	CASSFAEGVLVNEQFF	TGTGCCAGCAGCTTTGCAGAGGGGGTGTTGGTCAATGAGCAGTTCTTC
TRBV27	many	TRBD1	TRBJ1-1	CASRLLGTGLDTEAFF	TGTGCCAGCAGACTCTTAGGGACAGGGTTGGACACTGAAGCTTTCTTT
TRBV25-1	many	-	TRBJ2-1	CASSERVQFF	TGTGCCAGCAGTGAACGGGTGCAGTTCTTC
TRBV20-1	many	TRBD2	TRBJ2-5	CSARTSGGAGETQYF	TGCAGTGCTAGGACTAGCGGGGGGGCAGGGGAGACCCAGTACTTC
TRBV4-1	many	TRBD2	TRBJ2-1	CASSQVLAGVQIIDEQFF	TGCGCCAGCAGCCAAGTACTAGCGGGGGTCCAGATCATTGATGAGCAGTTCTTC
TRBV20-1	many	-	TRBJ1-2	CSARLDKNLNYGYTF	TGCAGTGCTAGACTGGACAAAAACCTGAACTATGGCTACACCTTC
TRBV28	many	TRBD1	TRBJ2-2	CASRRQTGTGFTGELFF	TGTGCCAGCAGGAGACAAACCGGGACAGGGTTCACCGGGGAGCTGTTTTTT
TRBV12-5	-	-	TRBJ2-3	CASGLGQNRDTQYF	TGTGCTAGTGGTTTGGGACAGAATCGGGATACGCAGTATTTT
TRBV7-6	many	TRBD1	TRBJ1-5	CASSLGGGWQPQHF	TGTGCCAGCAGCCTCGGAGGGGGCTGGCAGCCCCAGCATTTT
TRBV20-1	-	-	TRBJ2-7	CSARVHSTYEQYF	TGCAGTGCTAGAGTACACTCGACCTACGAGCAGTACTTC
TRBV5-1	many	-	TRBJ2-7	CASSPTYRQDSYEQYF	TGCGCCAGCAGCCCGACCTATAGACAGGACTCCTACGAGCAGTACTTC
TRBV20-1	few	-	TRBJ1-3	CSARGVFSGNTIYF	TGCAGTGCTAGAGGGGTGTTCTCTGGAAACACCATATATTTT
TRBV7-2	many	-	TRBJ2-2	CASSLGRLELFF	TGTGCCAGCAGCTTAGGGCGGCTAGAGCTGTTTTTT
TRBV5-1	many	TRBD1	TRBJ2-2	CASSLATQGATGELFF	TGCGCCAGCAGCTTGGCCACACAGGGGGCCACCGGGGAGCTGTTTTTT
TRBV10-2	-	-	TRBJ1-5	CASSGSHSNQPQNF	TGCGCCAGCAGTGGGAGTCATAGCAATCAGCCCCAGAATTTT
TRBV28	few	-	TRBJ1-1	CASMGRGGKNTEAFF	TGTGCCAGCATGGGTCGGGGGGGAAAGAACACTGAAGCTTTCTTT